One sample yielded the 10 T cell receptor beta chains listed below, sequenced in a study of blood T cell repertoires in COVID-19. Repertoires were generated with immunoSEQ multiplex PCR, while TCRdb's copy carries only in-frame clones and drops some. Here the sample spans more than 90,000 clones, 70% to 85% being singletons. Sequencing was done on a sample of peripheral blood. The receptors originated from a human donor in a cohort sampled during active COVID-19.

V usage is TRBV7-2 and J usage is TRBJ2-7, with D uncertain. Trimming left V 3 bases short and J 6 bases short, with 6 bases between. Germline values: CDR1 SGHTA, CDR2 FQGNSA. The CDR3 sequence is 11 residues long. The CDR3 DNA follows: TGTGCCAGCAGCTTTTTGAGCGAGCAGTACTTC. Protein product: CASSFLSEQYF. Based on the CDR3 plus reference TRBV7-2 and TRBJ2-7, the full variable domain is GAGVSQSPSNKVTEKGKDVELRCDPISGHTALYWYRQSLGQGLEFLIYFQGNSAPDKSGLPSDRFSAERTGGSVSTLTIQRTQQEDSAVYLCASSFLSEQYFGPGTRLTVT.

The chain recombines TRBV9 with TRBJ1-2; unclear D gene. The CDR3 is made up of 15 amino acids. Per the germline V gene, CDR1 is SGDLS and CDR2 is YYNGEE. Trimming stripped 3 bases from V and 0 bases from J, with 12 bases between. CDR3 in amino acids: CASSEAGISNYGYTF. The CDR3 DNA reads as TGTGCCAGCAGCGAAGCCGGGATTTCTAACTATGGCTACACCTTC. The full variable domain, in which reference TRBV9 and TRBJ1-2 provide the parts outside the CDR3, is DSGVTQTPKHLITATGQRVTLRCSPRSGDLSVYWYQQSLDQGLQFLIQYYNGEERAKGNILERFSAQQFPDLHSELNLSSLELGDSALYFCASSEAGISNYGYTFGSGTRLTVV.

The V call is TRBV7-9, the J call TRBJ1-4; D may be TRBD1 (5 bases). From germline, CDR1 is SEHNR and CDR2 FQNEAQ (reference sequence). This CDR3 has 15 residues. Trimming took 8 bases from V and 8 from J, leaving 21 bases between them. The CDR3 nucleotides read TGTGCCAGCCGTCCCACGGACATCCCCGGAGAAAAACTGTTTTTT. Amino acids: CASRPTDIPGEKLFF.

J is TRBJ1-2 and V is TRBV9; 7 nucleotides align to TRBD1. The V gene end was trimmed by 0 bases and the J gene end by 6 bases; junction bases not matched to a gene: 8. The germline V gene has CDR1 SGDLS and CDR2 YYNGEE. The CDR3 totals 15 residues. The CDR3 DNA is TGTGCCAGCAGCGTAGGCAGGGGGAAAGGTCATGGCTACACCTTC. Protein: CASSVGRGKGHGYTF.

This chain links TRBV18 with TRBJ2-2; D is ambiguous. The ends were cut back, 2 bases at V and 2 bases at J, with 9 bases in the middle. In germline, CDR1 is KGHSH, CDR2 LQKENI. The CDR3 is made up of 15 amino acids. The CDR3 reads CASSPTQANTGELFF. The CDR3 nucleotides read TGTGCCAGCTCACCAACGCAGGCCAACACCGGGGAGCTGTTTTTT.

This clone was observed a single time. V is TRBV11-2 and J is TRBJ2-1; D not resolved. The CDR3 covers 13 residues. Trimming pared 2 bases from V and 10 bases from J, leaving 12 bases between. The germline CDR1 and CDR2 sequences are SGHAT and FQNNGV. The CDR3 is CASSLMERVEQFF. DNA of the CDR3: TGTGCCAGCAGCTTAATGGAGAGAGTAGAGCAGTTCTTC.

CDR3 sequence: CSASLRGPYEQYF. CDR3 sequence (DNA): TGCAGTGCTAGTCTACGGGGTCCCTACGAGCAGTACTTC. This chain uses TRBV20-1 with TRBJ2-7; maybe TRBD2 (5 bases). The CDR3 covers 13 residues. The germline CDR1 and CDR2 sequences are DFQATT and SNEGSKA (reference sequence). The V end lost 3 bases, the J end lost 2 bases, and 11 bases lay between the germline ends.

CDR3 sequence (DNA): TGTGCCAGCAGGTCAAAGGGGCTGAGGAACACTGAAGCTTTCTTT. This translates into CASRSKGLRNTEAFF. V gene TRBV28 combines with J gene TRBJ1-1; a possible D gene is TRBD1 (5 bases). Trimming removed 6 bases at V and 1 base at J, with 15 bases between. CDR3 length: 15 amino acids. The germline V gene encodes CDR1 MDHEN and CDR2 SYDVKM.

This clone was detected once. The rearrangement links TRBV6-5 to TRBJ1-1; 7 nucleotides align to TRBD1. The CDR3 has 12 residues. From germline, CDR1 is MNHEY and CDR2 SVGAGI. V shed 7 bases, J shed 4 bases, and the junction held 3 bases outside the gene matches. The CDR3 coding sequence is TGTGCCAGCACAGCAGGGGGCACTGAAGCTTTCTTT. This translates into CASTAGGTEAFF.

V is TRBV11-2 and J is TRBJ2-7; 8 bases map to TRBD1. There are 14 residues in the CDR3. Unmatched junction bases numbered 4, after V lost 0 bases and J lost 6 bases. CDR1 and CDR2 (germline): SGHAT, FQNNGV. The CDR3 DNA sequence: TGTGCCAGCAGCTTAGAGGCAGGGGGCCTCGAGCAGTACTTC. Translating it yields CASSLEAGGLEQYF.